A single sample is the source of the 19 T cell receptor beta chains below, sequenced in a study of T-cell memory formation after mild COVID-19. MiXCR, run by TCRdb on the 5' RACE reads, gives a single entry per CDR3 protein. The sample yields about 180,000 distinct CDR3 sequences, approximately 17% seen once. Input material: PBMCs or a T cell subset sorted from them (not recorded which). These receptors were collected from a man in his late teens or twenties who had mild COVID-19 (a few samples of this study predate the infection). Cell type and time point are not known.

Here the CDR3 reads CASSPKPSSGRQETQYF. CDR3 nucleotide sequence: TGTGCCAGCAGCCCGAAACCATCCTCGGGTCGGCAAGAGACCCAGTACTTC. This chain links TRBV7-9 with TRBJ2-5; unclear D gene. Germline V gene data show CDR1 as SEHNR and CDR2 as FQNEAQ (reference sequence). CDR3 length: 17 residues. Trimming took off 5 bases at V and 2 bases at J, with 21 bases between the two ends.

The rearrangement links TRBV3-1 to TRBJ1-1, with D hard to call. Germline V gene lookup returns CDR1 LGHDT and CDR2 YNNKEL (reference sequence). There are 13 residues in the CDR3. Trimming removed 4 bases from V and 9 bases from J, with 15 bases in between. CDR3 DNA: TGTGCCAGCAGCCCCGTAGAAACGACACAAGCTTTCTTT. This codes for CASSPVETTQAFF.

This clonotype was detected a few times. This rearrangement joins TRBV29-1 to TRBJ1-4; maybe TRBD1 (5 bases). The CDR3 covers 14 residues. Per germline, CDR1 SQVTM and CDR2 ANQGSEA. Trimming removed 0 bases from V and 10 bases from J, with 15 bases in between. CDR3 coding DNA: TGCAGCGTTGAAGATCAGGGATTTCACGGAAAACTGTTTTTT. Translating it yields CSVEDQGFHGKLFF. Complete variable domain (other parts from reference TRBV29-1 and TRBJ1-4): SAVISQKPSRDICQRGTSLTIQCQVDSQVTMMFWYRQQPGQSLTLIATANQGSEATYESGFVIDKFPISRPNLTFSTLTVSNMSPEDSSIYLCSVEDQGFHGKLFFGSGTQLSVL.

V usage is TRBV4-3 and J usage is TRBJ1-2; TRBD1 might be the D (6 bases). Germline assignment: CDR1 LGHNA and CDR2 YSLEER. The ends were cut back, 0 bases at V and 2 bases at J, with 13 bases in the middle. The CDR3 sequence is 16 residues long. The CDR3 sequence: CASSQETATGNYGYTF. The DNA for the CDR3 is TGCGCCAGCAGCCAAGAGACGGCTACAGGGAACTATGGCTACACCTTC.

The sample holds a few counts of this clonotype. The chain links TRBV12-3 or TRBV12-4 to TRBJ1-5; D is unclear. V was cut by 5 bases and J by 5 bases, with 10 bases left in between. CDR3 length equals 13 residues. The CDR3 DNA is TGTGCCAGCAGTCCCGACACTGATCAGCCCCAGCATTTT. It codes for CASSPDTDQPQHF.

Ten or more counts support this clonotype. The rearrangement links TRBV2 to TRBJ1-6; TRBD1 aligns across 8 bases. With V trimmed by 7 bases and J by 9 bases, 5 bases remained unmatched. This CDR3 has 13 amino acids. Germline loops: CDR1 SNHLY, CDR2 FYNNEI. The CDR3 sequence: CASKGTGGSPLHF. The CDR3, as DNA: TGTGCCAGCAAAGGGACAGGAGGTTCACCCCTCCACTTT.

The CDR3 DNA reads as TGTGCCACCAGCCGGGACAGGGTCACAGATACGCAGTATTTT. It yields the protein CATSRDRVTDTQYF. The chain uses TRBV15 and TRBJ2-3; 9 bases map to TRBD1. This CDR3 is 14 amino acids long. The germline V gene has CDR1 LNHNV and CDR2 YYDKDF (reference sequence). The V gene end was trimmed by 5 bases and the J gene end by 2 bases; junction bases not matched to a gene: 2.

This clonotype has just one count. V gene TRBV5-5 combines with J gene TRBJ2-7; 8 nucleotides align to TRBD1. The CDR3 runs 15 residues. V shed 4 bases and J 2 bases; nucleotides not matched to a gene: 8. The V gene's germline CDR1 is SGHKS and CDR2 YYEKEE (reference sequence). The CDR3 loop is CASSPLTGVTYEQYF. The CDR3 bases are TGTGCCAGCAGCCCCCTGACAGGGGTCACCTACGAGCAGTACTTC.

In this sample, this clonotype is medium-sized. This chain joins TRBV12-3 or TRBV12-4 and TRBJ2-3; no reliable D call. The CDR3 spans 13 residues. The V gene lost 3 bases and the J gene lost 2 bases, with 6 bases spanning the gap. CDR3 protein: CASSLSSTDTQYF. The CDR3 DNA reads TGTGCCAGCAGTTTGTCCTCCACAGATACGCAGTATTTT.

This clonotype was counted only a few times. This chain uses TRBV9 with TRBJ2-7, with 8 bases identical to TRBD2. V shed 4 bases and J 2 bases; nucleotides not matched to a gene: 8. Germline CDR1 SGDLS, CDR2 YYNGEE. This CDR3 is 15 amino acids long. The CDR3 nucleotides read TGTGCCAGCAGCCCGAATAGCGGGGCTACCTACGAGCAGTACTTC. It specifies CASSPNSGATYEQYF.

For this clonotype: At one of its ends the junction is not consistent with the germline gene, which may arise from a read error. The V call is TRBV7-9, the J call TRBJ2-7, with 9 nucleotides matching TRBD1. The CDR3 spans 16 residues. Germline loops: CDR1 SEHNR, CDR2 FQNEAQ (reference sequence). CDR3 sequence: CDSSLGGTGQSYEQYF. In DNA, the CDR3 is TGTGACAGCAGCTTAGGGGGGACAGGGCAATCCTACGAGCAGTACTTC.

This clonotype turned up a few times. This chain uses TRBV29-1 with TRBJ1-1; TRBD1 is a possible D gene (5 bases). Germline V gives CDR1 SQVTM, CDR2 ANQGSEA. V was shortened by 4 bases and J by 2 bases, with 23 bases between the two germline ends. CDR3 length equals 17 residues. DNA for the CDR3: TGCAGCGTTGGGGGACGGCTTAAAGGGAATCGTAACACTGAAGCTTTCTTT. Amino acid sequence: CSVGGRLKGNRNTEAFF.

In its sample, this clonotype was seen many times. The chain combines TRBV20-1 with TRBJ2-3; no clear D gene. With 2 bases removed from V and 5 bases from J, the gap between germline ends came to 14 bases. The CDR3 length is 14 residues. CDR1 and CDR2 (germline): DFQATT, SNEGSKA (reference sequence). CDR3 loop: CSARTLGLEDTQYF. The CDR3 nucleotides are TGCAGTGCTAGAACTCTAGGATTAGAAGATACGCAGTATTTT.

The rearrangement uses TRBV21-1 and TRBJ1-5; the table assigns TRBD1, which was not confirmed against the DNA. TRBV21-1 is annotated as a pseudogene. The CDR3 has 15 amino acids. The CDR3 reads CASSKPTGTRQPQHF. In DNA form, the CDR3 reads TGTGCCAGCAGCAAACCAACAGGGACGCGGCAGCCCCAGCATTTT.

This clonotype was picked up a small number of times. The CDR3 sequence is CATSAWGGLSYNEQFF. CDR3 in DNA: TGTGCCACCAGCGCGTGGGGTGGGCTTTCCTACAATGAGCAGTTCTTC. This rearrangement joins TRBV24-1 to TRBJ2-1; D remains unclear. Trimming cost V 7 bases and J 1 base, with 16 bases left between them. The V gene's germline CDR1 is KGHDR and CDR2 SFDVKD. CDR3 size: 16 residues.

This clonotype was detected many times. The rearrangement uses TRBV9 and TRBJ1-2, with 8 bases lining up with TRBD1. The ends lost 4 bases at V and 1 base at J; junction bases unmatched: 6. Germline V gene sequence: CDR1 SGDLS, CDR2 YYNGEE. The CDR3 consists of 15 residues. The CDR3 reads CASSQGTGGNYGYTF. DNA of the CDR3: TGTGCCAGCAGCCAAGGGACAGGTGGTAACTATGGCTACACCTTC.

The V and J genes are TRBV18 and TRBJ1-2; possible D gene TRBD1, 5 bases. CDR3 length: 15 residues. Germline V gene lookup returns CDR1 KGHSH and CDR2 LQKENI. V was shortened by 5 bases and J by 2 bases, with 15 bases between the two germline ends. The CDR3 DNA reads as TGTGCCAGCTCAACAGGATTCGGAAACAACTATGGCTACACCTTC. It specifies CASSTGFGNNYGYTF. Using reference TRBV18 and TRBJ1-2 for the parts outside the CDR3, the full variable domain is NAGVMQNPRHLVRRRGQEARLRCSPMKGHSHVYWYRQLPEEGLKFMVYLQKENIIDESGMPKERFSAEFPKEGPSILRIQQVVRGDSAAYFCASSTGFGNNYGYTFGSGTRLTVV.

The table lists this clonotype with many counts. The chain couples TRBV4-2 to TRBJ2-1, with 10 nucleotides matching TRBD2. The CDR3 extends over 19 amino acids. Looked up from germline, CDR1 is LGHNA and CDR2 is YNFKEQ. Unmatched junction bases numbered 9, after V lost 1 base and J lost 0 bases. The CDR3: CASSQGGSGGSSSYNEQFF. The CDR3 DNA is TGTGCCAGCAGCCAAGGAGGTAGCGGGGGGTCTAGCTCCTACAATGAGCAGTTCTTC.

V is TRBV5-1 and J is TRBJ2-7; D is uncertain. The V end lost 6 bases, the J end lost 0 bases, and 19 bases lay between the germline ends. This CDR3 spans 16 amino acids. Per the germline V gene, CDR1 is SGHRS and CDR2 is YFSETQ. CDR3 in amino acids: CASTTSSGWSSYEQYF. In DNA, the CDR3 is TGCGCCAGCACCACCTCATCCGGCTGGAGCTCCTACGAGCAGTACTTC.